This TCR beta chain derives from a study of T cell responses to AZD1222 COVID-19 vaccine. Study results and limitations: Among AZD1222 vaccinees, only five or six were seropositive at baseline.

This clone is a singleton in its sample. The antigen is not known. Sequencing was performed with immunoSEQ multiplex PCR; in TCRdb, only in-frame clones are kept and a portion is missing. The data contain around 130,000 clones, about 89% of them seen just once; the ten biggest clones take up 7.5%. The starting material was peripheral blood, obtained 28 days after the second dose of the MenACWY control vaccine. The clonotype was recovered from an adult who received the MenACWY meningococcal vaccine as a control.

CDR3 DNA sequence: TGCGCCAGCAGCCACTACTTCGCCTCGCAGACCACTGAAGCTTTCTTT. Its translation is CASSHYFASQTTEAFF. This chain joins TRBV4-1 and TRBJ1-1; no reliable D call. Deletions cut 3 bases from V and 4 bases from J, with 18 bases between. Germline V CDR1 and CDR2: MGHRA, YSYEKL. CDR3 length equals 16 residues.